The 21 T cell receptor beta chains below were found in one sample sequenced in a study of shared T cell receptors in the human thymus. TCRdb's copy holds only in-frame clones and misses some; the assay was immunoSEQ multiplex PCR. Altogether about 610,000 clones are present, more than 75% being singletons, with the ten largest covering 0.0085% to 0.012%. In addition, the sample was reused for a study of human thymus T cells.

The sample consisted of thymocytes. All receptors derive from a boy in the first two years of life with a congenital heart defect.

This chain connects TRBV19 to TRBJ2-7; TRBD2 matches 12 bases. J gave up 3 bases and V 3 bases, and 9 bases lay outside the gene matches. CDR1 and CDR2 (germline): LNHDA, SQIVND (reference sequence). The CDR3 has 17 residues. CDR3: CASSIGLAGLIDYEQYF. In DNA form, the CDR3 reads TGTGCCAGTAGTATCGGACTAGCGGGATTAATTGACTACGAGCAGTACTTC.

The gene calls are TRBV2 and TRBJ1-5, with a weak D call TRBD1 (6 bases). The CDR3 covers 15 residues. CDR1 and CDR2 from the germline V gene are SNHLY and FYNNEI. V was pared by 4 bases and J by 0 bases, with 10 bases between. The CDR3 DNA sequence: TGTGCCAGCAGTGGGACAGCGGATAGCAATCAGCCCCAGCATTTT. Translation: CASSGTADSNQPQHF. Full variable domain (missing parts from reference TRBV2 and TRBJ1-5): EPEVTQTPSHQVTQMGQEVILRCVPISNHLYFYWYRQILGQKVEFLVSFYNNEISEKSEIFDDQFSVERPDGSNFTLKIRSTKLEDSAMYFCASSGTADSNQPQHFGDGTRLSIL.

V is TRBV5-4 and J is TRBJ1-4; D is possibly TRBD1 (6 bases). The CDR3 extends over 17 amino acids. Deletions cut 1 base from V and 5 bases from J, with 18 bases between. The germline V gene has CDR1 SGHNT and CDR2 YYREEE (reference sequence). The CDR3 nucleotides are TGTGCCAGCAGCTTGAGTTCGGTAGCGGGGGCGAATGAAAAACTGTTTTTT. Encoded protein: CASSLSSVAGANEKLFF.

V is TRBV13 and J is TRBJ2-1, with 12 bases that match TRBD2. Germline CDR1 PRHDT, CDR2 FYEKMQ (reference sequence). V lost 1 base and J lost 1; bases outside the gene matches: 5. The CDR3 sequence is 18 residues long. This CDR3 reads CASSLVSSGRESYNEQFF. In nucleotides, the CDR3 is TGTGCCAGCAGCTTAGTTTCTAGCGGGAGGGAATCCTACAATGAGCAGTTCTTC.

V gene TRBV25-1 combines with J gene TRBJ1-1; D might be TRBD1 (5 bases). V was trimmed by 10 bases and J by 3 bases, leaving 18 bases between them. CDR1 and CDR2 (germline): MGHDK, SYGVNS. The CDR3 has 14 residues. The CDR3 DNA reads TGTGCCACCATCTCGGGGGGTAAGGACACTGAAGCTTTCTTT. Encoded protein: CATISGGKDTEAFF. Drawing the rest from reference TRBV25-1 and TRBJ1-1, the complete variable domain is EADIYQTPRYLVIGTGKKITLECSQTMGHDKMYWYQQDPGMELHLIHYSYGVNSTEKGDLSSESTVSRIRTEHFPLTLESARPSHTSQYLCATISGGKDTEAFFGQGTRLTVV.

The genes are TRBV5-1 and TRBJ2-3; D is ambiguous. Trimming stripped 0 bases from V and 3 bases from J, with 2 bases between. Germline loops: CDR1 SGHRS, CDR2 YFSETQ. This CDR3 contains 12 residues. CDR3 nucleotides: TGCGCCAGCAGCTTGGCAACAGATACGCAGTATTTT. Translated: CASSLATDTQYF.

The gene calls are TRBV4-2 and TRBJ2-7, with 13 bases aligning to TRBD2. The CDR3 has 18 amino acids. Trimming cost V 4 bases and J 0 bases; bases outside gene matches: 9. Germline CDR1 is LGHNA and CDR2 is YNFKEQ. The CDR3 protein is CASSRTTGTSGVSYEQYF. CDR3 bases: TGTGCCAGCAGCCGTACTACCGGGACTAGCGGGGTCTCCTACGAGCAGTACTTC.

The chain links TRBV5-4 to TRBJ2-7; D is perhaps TRBD2 (6 bases). V was shortened by 5 bases and J by 4 bases, with 22 bases between the two germline ends. Looked up from germline, CDR1 is SGHNT and CDR2 is YYREEE (reference sequence). This CDR3 has 16 residues. The DNA for the CDR3 is TGTGCCAGCAGGGAGGGGCTAGCCCTCGAGGTTTACGAGCAGTACTTC. Translation gives CASREGLALEVYEQYF.

In this sample, this clone turned up a few times. The CDR3 is CALRSSGANVLTF. DNA of the CDR3: TGTGCCTTACGGAGCTCTGGGGCCAACGTCCTGACTTTC. The gene calls are TRBV30 and TRBJ2-6; no clear D gene. CDR1 and CDR2 (germline): GTSNPN, SVGIG (reference sequence). The CDR3 is made up of 13 amino acids. The germline V and J ends were trimmed by 7 bases and 0 bases, with 7 bases remaining between them.

The chain employs TRBV27 and TRBJ1-5; maybe TRBD1 (5 bases). The CDR3 spans 14 residues. In germline, CDR1 is MNHEY, CDR2 SMNVEV (reference sequence). V dropped 6 bases and J dropped 2 bases, with 11 bases sitting between them. The CDR3 region has the DNA TGTGCCAGCAGCGCCCGACAGCGCAATCAGCCCCAGCATTTT. Its translation: CASSARQRNQPQHF.

The chain employs TRBV19 and TRBJ2-1; TRBD2 might be the D (5 bases). V was cut by 1 base and J by 4 bases, with 23 bases left in between. This CDR3 contains 19 residues. Germline CDR1 and CDR2: LNHDA and SQIVND (reference sequence). The DNA of the CDR3 is TGTGCCAGTAGTATAGCCTACGGCCTGGACTCTGACCCTTACAATGAGCAGTTCTTC. This translates into CASSIAYGLDSDPYNEQFF.

J is TRBJ2-3 and V is TRBV14; perhaps TRBD2 as D (6 bases). Germline CDR1 SGHDN, CDR2 FVKESK. V was pared by 5 bases and J by 0 bases, with 15 bases between. The CDR3 is made up of 16 amino acids. In DNA, the CDR3 is TGTGCCAGCAGCGCCTACCTAGCGCCCAGCACAGATACGCAGTATTTT. Its protein product is CASSAYLAPSTDTQYF.

This clone was observed once. The gene calls are TRBV7-9 and TRBJ2-7; TRBD2 is a possible D gene (6 bases). Germline V gene lookup returns CDR1 SEHNR and CDR2 FQNEAQ (reference sequence). The CDR3 is 14 amino acids. Trimming took off 2 bases at V and 5 bases at J, with 13 bases between the two ends. CDR3 amino acids: CASSLKRVADEQYF. The DNA of the CDR3 is TGTGCCAGCAGCTTAAAGAGGGTAGCGGACGAGCAGTACTTC. Full variable domain (outside the CDR3, taken from reference TRBV7-9 and TRBJ2-7): DTGVSQNPRHKITKRGQNVTFRCDPISEHNRLYWYRQTLGQGPEFLTYFQNEAQLEKSRLLSDRFSAERPKGSFSTLEIQRTEQGDSAMYLCASSLKRVADEQYFGPGTRLTVT.

With respect to this clone: One end of the junction fails to match germline, which may point to a read error. The J gene is TRBJ2-7, the V gene TRBV27; 9 nucleotides align to TRBD1. The germline gives CDR1 MNHEY, CDR2 SMNVEV (reference sequence). The CDR3 consists of 15 residues. As DNA, the CDR3 is TGTGCCACCAGTTTAGGGACAGGGTTCACCTACGAGCAGTACTTC. This gives the protein CATSLGTGFTYEQYF.

This sequence joins TRBV19 and TRBJ2-7, with TRBD2 matching over 8 bases. V was pared by 5 bases and J by 6 bases, with 15 bases of the junction left unmatched. CDR1 and CDR2 from the germline V gene are LNHDA and SQIVND (reference sequence). The CDR3 length is 16 residues. The CDR3 spells CASSADSGTSKGEQYF. The CDR3, as DNA: TGTGCCAGTAGTGCGGACTCCGGGACTAGTAAGGGCGAGCAGTACTTC.

This chain joins TRBV11-2 and TRBJ2-3; TRBD2 aligns across 10 bases. J gave up 6 bases and V 4 bases, and 16 bases lay outside the gene matches. Germline CDR1 and CDR2: SGHAT and FQNNGV. This CDR3 contains 18 residues. The CDR3 protein is CASSSVAPAGGPGDTQYF. CDR3 nucleotides: TGTGCCAGCAGCTCCGTCGCCCCAGCGGGAGGGCCAGGGGATACGCAGTATTTT.

V usage is TRBV6-5 and J usage is TRBJ1-2; 8 positions agree with TRBD1. The CDR3 has 13 residues. Germline CDR1 is MNHEY and CDR2 is SVGAGI. Unmatched junction bases numbered 4, after V lost 2 bases and J lost 8 bases. Here the CDR3 reads CASSYTGQGGYTF. Here the CDR3 DNA reads TGTGCCAGCAGTTACACTGGACAGGGAGGCTACACCTTC.

This clone was seen only once. The chain couples TRBV18 to TRBJ1-2; 11 bases match TRBD1. Germline loops: CDR1 KGHSH, CDR2 LQKENI. Trimming cost V 2 bases and J 7 bases; bases outside gene matches: 9. This CDR3 has 16 amino acids. In DNA form, the CDR3 reads TGTGCCAGCTCACCAAGGTTCGGGACAGGGGGTCGTGGCTACACCTTC. Translating gives CASSPRFGTGGRGYTF.

The chain combines TRBV6-5 with TRBJ2-1; 7 bases agree with TRBD2. Trimming at V came to 4 bases and at J to 5 bases, leaving 5 bases not matched to a gene. The germline CDR1 and CDR2 sequences are MNHEY and SVGAGI. The CDR3 is 14 amino acids. The CDR3 DNA follows: TGTGCCAGCAGTTCCCTGGGAGGGAACAATGAGCAGTTCTTC. Protein product: CASSSLGGNNEQFF.

The rearrangement uses TRBV5-1 and TRBJ1-6; the D gene is possibly TRBD1 (6 bases). This CDR3 has 16 amino acids. CDR1 and CDR2 (germline): SGHRS, YFSETQ. Trimming took off 4 bases at V and 9 bases at J, with 20 bases between the two ends. The CDR3 reads CASSQLPGHTISPLHF. The CDR3 region has the DNA TGCGCCAGCAGCCAGCTACCGGGACACACGATTTCACCCCTCCACTTT. The full variable domain, rest sourced from reference TRBV5-1 and TRBJ1-6, is KAGVTQTPRYLIKTRGQQVTLSCSPISGHRSVSWYQQTPGQGLQFLFEYFSETQRNKGNFPGRFSGRQFSNSRSEMNVSTLELGDSALYLCASSQLPGHTISPLHFGNGTRLTVT.

The chain couples TRBV10-3 to TRBJ1-4; no clear D gene. CDR1 and CDR2 (germline): ENHRY, SYGVKD. The CDR3 spans 14 residues. V dropped 8 bases and J dropped 2 bases, with 12 bases sitting between them. The CDR3 region has the DNA TGTGCCATCTGTTGCGAGTCCACTAATGAAAAACTGTTTTTT. It yields the protein CAICCESTNEKLFF.